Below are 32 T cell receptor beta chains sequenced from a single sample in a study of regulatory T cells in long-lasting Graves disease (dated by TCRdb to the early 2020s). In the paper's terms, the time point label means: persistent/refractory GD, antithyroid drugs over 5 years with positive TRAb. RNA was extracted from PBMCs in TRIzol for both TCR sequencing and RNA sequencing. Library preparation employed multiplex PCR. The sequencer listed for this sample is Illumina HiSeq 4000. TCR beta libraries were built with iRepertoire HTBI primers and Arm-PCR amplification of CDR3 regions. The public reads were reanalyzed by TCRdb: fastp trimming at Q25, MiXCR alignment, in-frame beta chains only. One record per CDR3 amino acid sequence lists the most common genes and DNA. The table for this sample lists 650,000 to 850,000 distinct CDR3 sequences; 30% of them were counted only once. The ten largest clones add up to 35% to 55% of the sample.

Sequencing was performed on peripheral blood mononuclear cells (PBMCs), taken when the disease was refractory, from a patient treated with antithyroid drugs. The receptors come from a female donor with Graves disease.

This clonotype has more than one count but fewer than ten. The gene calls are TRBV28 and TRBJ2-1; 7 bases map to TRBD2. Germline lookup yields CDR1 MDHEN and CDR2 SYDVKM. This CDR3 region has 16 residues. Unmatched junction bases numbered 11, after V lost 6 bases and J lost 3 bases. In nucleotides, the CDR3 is TGTGCCAGCAGCCATCCTAGCGGAGAGTTCTACAATGAGCAGTTCTTC. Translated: CASSHPSGEFYNEQFF.

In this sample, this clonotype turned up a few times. CDR3 residues: CASSQNSGRTLDEQYF. The CDR3 DNA sequence: TGTGCCAGCAGCCAAAATAGCGGGAGAACGCTTGACGAGCAGTACTTC. The chain recombines TRBV7-3 with TRBJ2-7; 9 bases are shared with TRBD2. V dropped 5 bases and J dropped 5; count of bases not matched to a gene: 13. Germline V gene lookup returns CDR1 SGHTA and CDR2 FQGTGA. This CDR3 has 16 residues.

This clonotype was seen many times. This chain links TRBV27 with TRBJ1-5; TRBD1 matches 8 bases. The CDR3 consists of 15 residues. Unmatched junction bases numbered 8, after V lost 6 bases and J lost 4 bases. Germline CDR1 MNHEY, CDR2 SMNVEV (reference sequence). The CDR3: CASSSPGQVNQPQHF. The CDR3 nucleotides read TGTGCCAGCAGCTCACCGGGACAGGTTAATCAGCCCCAGCATTTT.

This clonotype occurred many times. The DNA for the CDR3 is TGTGCCAGCAGTTTATATGACCCAACTAATGAAAAACTGTTTTTT. This gives the protein CASSLYDPTNEKLFF. This chain links TRBV28 with TRBJ1-4; D gene unclear. The germline CDR1 and CDR2 sequences are MDHEN and SYDVKM. The CDR3 consists of 15 residues. V gave up 1 base and J gave up 0 bases, with 6 bases separating them.

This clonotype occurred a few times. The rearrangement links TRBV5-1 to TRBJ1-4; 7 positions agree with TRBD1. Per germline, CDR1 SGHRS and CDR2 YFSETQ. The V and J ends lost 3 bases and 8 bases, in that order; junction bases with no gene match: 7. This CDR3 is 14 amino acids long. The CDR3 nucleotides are TGCGCCAGCAGCTACGACAGGGCTGAAGAAAAACTGTTTTTT. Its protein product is CASSYDRAEEKLFF.

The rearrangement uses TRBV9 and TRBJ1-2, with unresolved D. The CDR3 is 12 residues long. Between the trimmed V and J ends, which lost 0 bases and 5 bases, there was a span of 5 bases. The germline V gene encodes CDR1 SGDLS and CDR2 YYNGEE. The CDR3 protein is CASSVARYGYTF. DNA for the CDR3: TGTGCCAGCAGCGTAGCCCGGTATGGCTACACCTTC.

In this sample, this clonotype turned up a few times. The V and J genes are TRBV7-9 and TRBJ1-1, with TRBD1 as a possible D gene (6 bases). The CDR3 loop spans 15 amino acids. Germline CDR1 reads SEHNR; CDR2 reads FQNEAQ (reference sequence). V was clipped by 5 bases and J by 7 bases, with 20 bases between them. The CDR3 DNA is TGTGCCAGCAGCCCTCCCCGAGGGGGTAGGAATGAAGCTTTCTTT. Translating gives CASSPPRGGRNEAFF.

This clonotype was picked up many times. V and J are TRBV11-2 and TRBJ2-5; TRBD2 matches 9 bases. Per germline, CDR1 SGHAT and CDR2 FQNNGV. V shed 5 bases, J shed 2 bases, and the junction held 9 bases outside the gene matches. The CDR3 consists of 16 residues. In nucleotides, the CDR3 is TGTGCCAGCAGCGCCAGACTAGCGGATAAACAAGAGACCCAGTACTTC. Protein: CASSARLADKQETQYF.

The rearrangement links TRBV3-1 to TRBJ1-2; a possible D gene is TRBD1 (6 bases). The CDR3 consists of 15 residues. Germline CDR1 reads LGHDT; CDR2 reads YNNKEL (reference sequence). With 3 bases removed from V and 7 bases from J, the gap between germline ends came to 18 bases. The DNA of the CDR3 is TGTGCCAGCAGCCAGGGGGCAGGGAATAGCGGTGGCTACACCTTC. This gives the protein CASSQGAGNSGGYTF.

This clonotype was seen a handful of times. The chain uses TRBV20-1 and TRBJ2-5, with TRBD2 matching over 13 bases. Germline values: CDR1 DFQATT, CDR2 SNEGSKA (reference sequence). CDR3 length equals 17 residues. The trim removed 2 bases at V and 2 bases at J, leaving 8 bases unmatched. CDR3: CSARSTPGLAGQETQYF. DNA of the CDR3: TGCAGTGCTAGAAGTACCCCGGGACTAGCGGGGCAAGAGACCCAGTACTTC.

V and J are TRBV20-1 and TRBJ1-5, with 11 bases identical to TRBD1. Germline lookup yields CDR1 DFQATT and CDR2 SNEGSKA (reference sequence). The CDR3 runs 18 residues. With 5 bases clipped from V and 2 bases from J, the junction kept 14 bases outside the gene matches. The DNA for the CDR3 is TGCAGTGCTTTAACAGGGACAGGGGGATTAATAGGCAATCAGCCCCAGCATTTT. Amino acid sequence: CSALTGTGGLIGNQPQHF.

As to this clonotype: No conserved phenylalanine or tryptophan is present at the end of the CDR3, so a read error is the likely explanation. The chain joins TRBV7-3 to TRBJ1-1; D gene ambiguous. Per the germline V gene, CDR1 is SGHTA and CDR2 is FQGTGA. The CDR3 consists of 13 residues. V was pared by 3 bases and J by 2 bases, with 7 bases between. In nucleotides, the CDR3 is TGTGCCAGCAGCTTTCAGGCCAACACTGAAGCTTTCATT. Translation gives CASSFQANTEAFI.

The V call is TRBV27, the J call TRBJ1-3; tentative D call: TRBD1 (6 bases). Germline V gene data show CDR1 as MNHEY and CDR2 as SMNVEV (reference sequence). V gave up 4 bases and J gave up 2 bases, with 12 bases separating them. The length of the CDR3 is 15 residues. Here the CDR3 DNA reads TGTGCCAGCAGTTCCTGGCAGGGGACTGGAAACACCATATATTTT. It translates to CASSSWQGTGNTIYF.

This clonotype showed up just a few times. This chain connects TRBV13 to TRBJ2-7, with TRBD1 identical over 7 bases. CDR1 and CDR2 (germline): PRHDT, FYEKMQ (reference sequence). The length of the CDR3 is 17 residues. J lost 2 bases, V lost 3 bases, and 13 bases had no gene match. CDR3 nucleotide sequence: TGTGCCAGCAGCTTGGGCTTGACAGGGAATTCACCCTACGAGCAGTACTTC. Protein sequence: CASSLGLTGNSPYEQYF.

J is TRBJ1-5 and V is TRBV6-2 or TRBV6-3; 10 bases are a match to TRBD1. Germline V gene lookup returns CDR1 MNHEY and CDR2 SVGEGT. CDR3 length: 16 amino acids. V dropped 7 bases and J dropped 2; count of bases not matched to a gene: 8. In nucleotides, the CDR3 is TGTGCCAGCATCAAAGACAGGGGGCTGGGCAATCAGCCCCAGCATTTT. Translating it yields CASIKDRGLGNQPQHF.

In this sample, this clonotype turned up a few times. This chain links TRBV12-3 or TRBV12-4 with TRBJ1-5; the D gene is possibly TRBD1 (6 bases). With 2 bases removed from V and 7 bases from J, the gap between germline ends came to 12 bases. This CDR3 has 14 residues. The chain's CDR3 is CASSLPGGRQPQHF. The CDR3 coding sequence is TGTGCCAGCAGTTTACCCGGGGGCAGGCAGCCCCAGCATTTT.

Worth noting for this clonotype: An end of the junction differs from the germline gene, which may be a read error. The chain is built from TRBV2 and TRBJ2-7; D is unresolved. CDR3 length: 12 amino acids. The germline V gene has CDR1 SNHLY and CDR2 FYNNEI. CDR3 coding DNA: TGTACCAGCAGCACAGCGTCCTACGAGCAGTACTTC. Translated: CTSSTASYEQYF.

CDR3 DNA sequence: TGCAGTGCTAGAGATCAGGTGGTGAGATCCTACAATGAGCAGTTCTTC. Translating it yields CSARDQVVRSYNEQFF. The V call is TRBV20-1, the J call TRBJ2-1; D gene uncertain. The CDR3 sequence is 16 residues long. Germline V gene sequence: CDR1 DFQATT, CDR2 SNEGSKA (reference sequence). The ends were cut back, 0 bases at V and 1 base at J, with 13 bases in the middle.

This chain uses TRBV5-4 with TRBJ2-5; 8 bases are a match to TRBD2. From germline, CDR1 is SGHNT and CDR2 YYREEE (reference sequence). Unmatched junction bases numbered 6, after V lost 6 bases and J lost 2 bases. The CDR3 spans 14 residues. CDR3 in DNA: TGTGCCAGCATGCTCGGCGGGAGGCAAGAGACCCAGTACTTC. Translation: CASMLGGRQETQYF.

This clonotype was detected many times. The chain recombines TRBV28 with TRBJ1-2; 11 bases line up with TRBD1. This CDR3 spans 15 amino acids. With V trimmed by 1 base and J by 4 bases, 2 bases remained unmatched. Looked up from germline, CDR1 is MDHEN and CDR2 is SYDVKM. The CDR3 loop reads CASSLSGTGGYGYTF. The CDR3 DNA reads TGTGCCAGCAGTTTATCGGGGACAGGGGGCTATGGCTACACCTTC.

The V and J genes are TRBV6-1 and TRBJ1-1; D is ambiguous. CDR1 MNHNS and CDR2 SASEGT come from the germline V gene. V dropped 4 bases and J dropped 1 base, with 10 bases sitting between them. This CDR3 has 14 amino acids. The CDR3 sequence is CASSGMFWNTEAFF. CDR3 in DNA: TGTGCCAGCAGTGGTATGTTTTGGAACACTGAAGCTTTCTTT.

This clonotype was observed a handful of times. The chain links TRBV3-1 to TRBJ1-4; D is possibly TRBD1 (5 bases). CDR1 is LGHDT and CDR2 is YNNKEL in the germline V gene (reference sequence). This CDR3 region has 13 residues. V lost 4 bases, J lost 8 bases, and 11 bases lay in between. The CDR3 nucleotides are TGTGCCAGCAGCCGGGGACCCGTCGAAAAACTGTTTTTT. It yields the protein CASSRGPVEKLFF.

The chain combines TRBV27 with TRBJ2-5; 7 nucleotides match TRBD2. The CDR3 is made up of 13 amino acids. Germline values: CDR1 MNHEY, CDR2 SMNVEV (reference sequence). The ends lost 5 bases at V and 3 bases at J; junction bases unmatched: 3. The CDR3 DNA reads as TGTGCCAGCAGTCTTCTAGCGGAAGAGACCCAGTACTTC. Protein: CASSLLAEETQYF.

CDR3 coding DNA: TGTGCCTGGAGGAGGACAGGGTCTAACTATGGCTACACCTTC. Amino acid sequence: CAWRRTGSNYGYTF. J is TRBJ1-2 and V is TRBV30; TRBD1 agrees at 8 bases. Germline V gene data show CDR1 as GTSNPN and CDR2 as SVGIG (reference sequence). This CDR3 spans 14 amino acids. The V and J ends lost 3 bases and 0 bases, in that order; junction bases with no gene match: 3.

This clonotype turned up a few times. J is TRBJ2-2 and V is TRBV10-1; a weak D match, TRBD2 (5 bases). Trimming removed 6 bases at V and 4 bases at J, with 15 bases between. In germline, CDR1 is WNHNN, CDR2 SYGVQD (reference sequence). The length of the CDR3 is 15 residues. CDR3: CASRGSEASTGELFF. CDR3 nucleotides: TGCGCCAGCAGGGGTAGCGAAGCCAGCACCGGGGAGCTGTTTTTT.

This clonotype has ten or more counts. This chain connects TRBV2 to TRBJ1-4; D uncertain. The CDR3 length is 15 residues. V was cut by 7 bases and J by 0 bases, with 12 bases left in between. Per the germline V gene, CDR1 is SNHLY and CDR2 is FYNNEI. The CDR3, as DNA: TGTGCCAGCATCGAGGGAGTCGCAACTAATGAAAAACTGTTTTTT. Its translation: CASIEGVATNEKLFF.

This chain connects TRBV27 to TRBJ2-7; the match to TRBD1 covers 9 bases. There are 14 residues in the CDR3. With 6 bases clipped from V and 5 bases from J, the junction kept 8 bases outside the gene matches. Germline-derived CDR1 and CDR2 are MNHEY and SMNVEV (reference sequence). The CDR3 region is CASRLTGGLNEQYF. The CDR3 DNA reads TGTGCCAGCAGGTTGACAGGGGGGTTGAACGAGCAGTACTTC.

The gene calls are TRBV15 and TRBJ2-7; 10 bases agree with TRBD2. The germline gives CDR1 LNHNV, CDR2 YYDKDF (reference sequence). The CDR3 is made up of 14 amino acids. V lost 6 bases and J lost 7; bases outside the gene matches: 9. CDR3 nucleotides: TGTGCCACCAGTAGGCTAGCGGGAGTTGCTGAGCAGTACTTC. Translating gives CATSRLAGVAEQYF. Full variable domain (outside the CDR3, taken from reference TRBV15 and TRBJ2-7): DAMVIQNPRYQVTQFGKPVTLSCSQTLNHNVMYWYQQKSSQAPKLLFHYYDKDFNNEADTPDNFQSRRPNTSFCFLDIRSPGLGDTAMYLCATSRLAGVAEQYFGPGTRLTVT.

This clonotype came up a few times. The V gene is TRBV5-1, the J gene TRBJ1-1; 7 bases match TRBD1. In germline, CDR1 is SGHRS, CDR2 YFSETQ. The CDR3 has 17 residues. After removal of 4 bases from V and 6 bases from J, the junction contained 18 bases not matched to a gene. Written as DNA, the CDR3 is TGCGCCAGCAGCCCCCTCCGAGACAGGGCACCCGTACCTGAAGCTTTCTTT. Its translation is CASSPLRDRAPVPEAFF.

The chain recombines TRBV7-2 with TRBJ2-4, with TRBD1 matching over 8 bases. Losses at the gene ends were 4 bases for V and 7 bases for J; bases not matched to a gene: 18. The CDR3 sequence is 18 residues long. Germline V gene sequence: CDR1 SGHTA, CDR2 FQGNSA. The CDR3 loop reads CASSSQGVGAPKRNIQYF. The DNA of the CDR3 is TGTGCCAGCAGCTCACAGGGGGTAGGGGCCCCGAAACGGAACATTCAGTACTTC.

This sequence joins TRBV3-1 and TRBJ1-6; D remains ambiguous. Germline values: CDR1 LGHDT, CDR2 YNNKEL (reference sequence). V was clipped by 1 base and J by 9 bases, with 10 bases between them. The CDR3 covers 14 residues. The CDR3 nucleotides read TGTGCCAGCAGCCAAGGCGACATCGGTTCACCCCTCCACTTT. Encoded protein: CASSQGDIGSPLHF. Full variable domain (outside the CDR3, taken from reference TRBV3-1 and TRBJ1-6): DTAVSQTPKYLVTQMGNDKSIKCEQNLGHDTMYWYKQDSKKFLKIMFSYNNKELIINETVPNRFSPKSPDKAHLNLHINSLELGDSAVYFCASSQGDIGSPLHFGNGTRLTVT.

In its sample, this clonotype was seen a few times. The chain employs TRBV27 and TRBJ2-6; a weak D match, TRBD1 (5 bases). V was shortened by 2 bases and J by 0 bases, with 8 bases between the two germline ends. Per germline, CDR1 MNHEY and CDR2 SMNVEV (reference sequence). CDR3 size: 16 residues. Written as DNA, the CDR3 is TGTGCCAGCAGTTTACCGACAGCCTCTGGGGCCAACGTCCTGACTTTC. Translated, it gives CASSLPTASGANVLTF.